A single sample gave rise to the 10 T cell receptor beta chains below, sequenced in a study of cytomegalovirus exposure and HLA in healthy donors. Primers included in the PCR were 60 Vbeta and 13 Jbeta primers. Data came from immunoSEQ multiplex PCR; TCRdb stores just in-frame clones and leaves some out. The data show 200,000 to 250,000 clones, around 73% seen once. The sample comprised PBMCs. These receptors originate from a male donor in good health and CMV-seronegative.

This CDR3 reads CASSFYPEWEQFF. In DNA form, the CDR3 reads TGTGCCAGCAGTTTTTACCCCGAGTGGGAGCAGTTCTTC. This chain connects TRBV27 to TRBJ2-1, with D uncertain. Germline V gene sequence: CDR1 MNHEY, CDR2 SMNVEV (reference sequence). CDR3 length: 13 residues. The V and J ends lost 3 bases and 10 bases respectively, with 13 bases between them.

This sequence joins TRBV19 and TRBJ2-2; 8 bases align to TRBD2. Germline V gene data show CDR1 as LNHDA and CDR2 as SQIVND (reference sequence). V shed 7 bases and J 0 bases; nucleotides not matched to a gene: 7. The length of the CDR3 is 16 residues. In DNA form, the CDR3 reads TGTGCCAGTAATATCCGAGCGGGAGCGAACACCGGGGAGCTGTTTTTT. It translates to CASNIRAGANTGELFF.

The gene calls are TRBV28 and TRBJ1-1; 7 nucleotides agree with TRBD1. The V gene's germline CDR1 is MDHEN and CDR2 SYDVKM. This CDR3 has 15 amino acids. V trimming: 4 bases; J trimming: 5 bases; junction bases outside the gene matches: 10. The CDR3 DNA follows: TGTGCCAGCAGTTCATTGGGGACAGCCAGAACTGAAGCTTTCTTT. It is translated as CASSSLGTARTEAFF.

This chain links TRBV7-3 with TRBJ1-1; 9 bases align to TRBD1. The trim removed 5 bases at V and 6 bases at J, leaving 7 bases unmatched. Germline V CDR1 and CDR2: SGHTA, FQGTGA. This CDR3 has 14 amino acids. The CDR3 nucleotides read TGTGCCAGCAGCGCCCGACAGGGGGTCTCTGAAGCTTTCTTT. Its translation: CASSARQGVSEAFF.

This clone was seen a few times. V usage is TRBV7-8 and J usage is TRBJ2-5; 11 bases are shared with TRBD2. This CDR3 has 18 residues. The V segment lost 1 base and the J segment 7 bases; nucleotides outside the gene matches: 14. Germline V gives CDR1 SGHVS, CDR2 FQNEAQ. The CDR3 sequence is CASSLVLSGLAEEGTQYF. CDR3 DNA: TGTGCCAGCAGCTTAGTTTTGTCGGGACTAGCGGAGGAGGGGACCCAGTACTTC. Drawing the rest from reference TRBV7-8 and TRBJ2-5, the complete variable domain is GAGVSQSPRYKVAKRGQDVALRCDPISGHVSLFWYQQALGQGPEFLTYFQNEAQLDKSGLPSDRFFAERPEGSVSTLKIQRTQQEDSAVYLCASSLVLSGLAEEGTQYFGPGTRLLVL.

CDR3 bases: TGTGCCAGCAGTGAGATAGGAACGGGGAAAGAGACCCAGTACTTC. Translated, it gives CASSEIGTGKETQYF. The chain links TRBV9 to TRBJ2-5; weak D call: TRBD2 (5 bases). This CDR3 is 15 amino acids long. In germline, CDR1 is SGDLS, CDR2 YYNGEE. V lost 5 bases and J 3 bases, leaving 17 bases between the germline ends.

The rearrangement joins TRBV9 to TRBJ2-1; 12 bases are shared with TRBD2. V trimming: 4 bases; J trimming: 4 bases; junction bases outside the gene matches: 6. CDR3 length: 16 amino acids. Germline V gene sequence: CDR1 SGDLS, CDR2 YYNGEE. The CDR3 DNA reads as TGTGCCAGCAGCCTAGGGACTAGCGGGTATTACAATGAGCAGTTCTTC. Its protein is CASSLGTSGYYNEQFF.

The chain uses TRBV28 and TRBJ2-7; 7 nucleotides line up with TRBD1. V was pared by 7 bases and J by 4 bases, with 1 base of the junction left unmatched. Germline CDR1 MDHEN, CDR2 SYDVKM. CDR3 length: 11 residues. CDR3 amino acids: CASTGGYEQYF. Here the CDR3 DNA reads TGTGCCAGCACAGGGGGTTACGAGCAGTACTTC.

The V gene is TRBV29-1, the J gene TRBJ2-3; no clear D gene. Trimming pared 3 bases from V and 0 bases from J, leaving 10 bases between. The germline gives CDR1 SQVTM, CDR2 ANQGSEA. The CDR3 extends over 14 amino acids. The CDR3: CSVDWPTSTDTQYF. The CDR3 DNA follows: TGCAGCGTTGACTGGCCCACAAGCACAGATACGCAGTATTTT.

The V and J genes are TRBV19 and TRBJ1-6, with a weak D call TRBD1 (5 bases). The germline gives CDR1 LNHDA, CDR2 SQIVND (reference sequence). V was trimmed by 3 bases and J by 9 bases, leaving 21 bases between them. The CDR3 contains 17 residues. The DNA for the CDR3 is TGTGCCAGTAGTATCTCCGCCCGCGGGGCCCCGGGTTCACCCCTCCACTTT. It encodes CASSISARGAPGSPLHF.